This T cell receptor (beta chain) was identified in a study of T-cell reconstitution after alpha-beta-depleted transplantation in children. This clonotype was observed at least ten times. The antigen is unknown. As it was prepared, the TCRbeta library received unique molecular identifiers. Using its own MiXCR run on the PCR reads, TCRdb lists one record per CDR3 protein. The sample carries hundreds of thousands of distinct CDR3 sequences, over 9.5% recorded once. With V trimmed by 6 bases and J by 3 bases, 5 bases remained unmatched. This CDR3 spans 15 amino acids. Germline-derived CDR1 and CDR2 are DFQATT and SNEGSKA (reference sequence). Study observations and caveats: T-cell counts and diversity were attributed mostly to newly produced T cells one year after transplant. Reported findings indicate that, about two months after transplant, alpha-beta T cells came from several hundred expanded clones, which were derived from non-depleted graft cells. Surviving recipient cells, namely T cells and thymic progenitors, were the source of high day-60 TCRbeta diversity in some patients.

This sequence was found in a child aged 2 to 10 with inherited bone marrow failure, due to receive a stem cell transplant. The sequences come from PBMCs, collected before TCRalphabeta/CD19-depleted stem cell transplant. This sequence joins TRBV20-1 and TRBJ2-2, with TRBD2 matching over 12 bases. In DNA form, the CDR3 reads TGCAGTGCGGGGCTAGCGGGAGGGTACACCGGGGAGCTGTTTTTT. It encodes CSAGLAGGYTGELFF.